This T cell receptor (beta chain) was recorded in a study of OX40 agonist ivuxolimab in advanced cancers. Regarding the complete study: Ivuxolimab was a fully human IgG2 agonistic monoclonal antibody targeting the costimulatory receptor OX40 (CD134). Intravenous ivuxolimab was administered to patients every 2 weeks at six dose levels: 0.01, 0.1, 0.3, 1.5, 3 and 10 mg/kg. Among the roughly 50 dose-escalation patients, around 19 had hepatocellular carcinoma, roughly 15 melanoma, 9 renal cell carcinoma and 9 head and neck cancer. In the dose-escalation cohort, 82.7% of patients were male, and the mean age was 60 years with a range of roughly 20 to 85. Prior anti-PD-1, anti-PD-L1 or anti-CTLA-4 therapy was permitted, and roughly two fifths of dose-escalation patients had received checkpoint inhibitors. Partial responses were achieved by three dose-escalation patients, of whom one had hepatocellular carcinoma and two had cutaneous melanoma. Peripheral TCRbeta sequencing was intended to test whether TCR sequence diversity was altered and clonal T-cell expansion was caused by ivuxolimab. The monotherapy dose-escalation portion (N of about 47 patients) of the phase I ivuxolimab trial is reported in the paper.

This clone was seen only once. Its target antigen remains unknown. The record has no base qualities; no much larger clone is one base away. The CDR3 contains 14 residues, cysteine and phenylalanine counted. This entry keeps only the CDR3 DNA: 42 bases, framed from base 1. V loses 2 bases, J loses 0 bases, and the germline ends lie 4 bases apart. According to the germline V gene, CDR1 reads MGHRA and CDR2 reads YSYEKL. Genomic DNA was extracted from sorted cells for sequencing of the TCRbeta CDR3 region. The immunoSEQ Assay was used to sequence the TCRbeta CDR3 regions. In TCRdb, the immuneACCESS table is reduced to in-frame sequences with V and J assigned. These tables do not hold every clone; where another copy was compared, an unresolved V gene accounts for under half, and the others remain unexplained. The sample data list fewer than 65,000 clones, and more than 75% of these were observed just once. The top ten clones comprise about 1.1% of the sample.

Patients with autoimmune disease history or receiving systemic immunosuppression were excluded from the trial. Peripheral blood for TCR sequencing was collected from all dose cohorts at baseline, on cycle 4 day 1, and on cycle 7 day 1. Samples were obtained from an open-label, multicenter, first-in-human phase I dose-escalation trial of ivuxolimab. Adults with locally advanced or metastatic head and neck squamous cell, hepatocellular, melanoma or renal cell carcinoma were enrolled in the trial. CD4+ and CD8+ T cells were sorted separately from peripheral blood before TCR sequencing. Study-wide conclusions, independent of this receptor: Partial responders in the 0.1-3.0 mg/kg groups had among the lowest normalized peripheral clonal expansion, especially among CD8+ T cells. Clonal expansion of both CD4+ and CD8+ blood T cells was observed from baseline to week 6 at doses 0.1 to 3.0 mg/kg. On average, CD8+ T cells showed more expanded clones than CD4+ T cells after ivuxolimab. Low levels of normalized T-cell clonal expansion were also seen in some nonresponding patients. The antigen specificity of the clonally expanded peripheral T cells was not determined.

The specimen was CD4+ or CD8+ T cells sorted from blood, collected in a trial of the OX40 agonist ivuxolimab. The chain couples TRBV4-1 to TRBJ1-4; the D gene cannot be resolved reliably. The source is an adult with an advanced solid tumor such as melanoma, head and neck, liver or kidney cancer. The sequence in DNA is TGCGCCAGCAGCCAATTAGCAACTAATGAAAAACTGTTTTTT. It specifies CASSQLATNEKLFF.